These T cell receptor beta chains were read from a single sample in a study of T cells in Graves' hyperthyroidism and ophthalmopathy. One entry per CDR3 protein, called by TCRdb with MiXCR from the multiplex PCR reads. The repertoire holds fewer than 450,000 distinct CDR3 sequences, with approximately 17% as singletons. The source material was blood. These receptors were collected from a woman aged 25 to 39 with Graves' hyperthyroidism that later progressed to Graves' ophthalmopathy. Both conserved end residues are part of each CDR3. D genes are given only for firm matches. Clone size, where shown, is once, few, many, or a class for clones that have expanded.

d_call	clone_size	v_call	j_call	cdr3_nt	cdr3_aa
NA	many	TRBV14	TRBJ1-6	TGTGCCAGCAGCCAAACCGGGCATAATTCACCCCTCCACTTT	CASSQTGHNSPLHF
NA	many	TRBV18	TRBJ1-4	TGTGCCAGCTCACGCGGGTCCGATAATGAAAAACTGTTTTTT	CASSRGSDNEKLFF
TRBD1	many	TRBV2	TRBJ2-7	TGTGCCAGCAGGACCACAGGGGGCGCGGACGAGCAGTACTTC	CASRTTGGADEQYF
NA	many	TRBV10-3	TRBJ2-1	TGTGCCATCAGTGCAGGGGTAAGCAATGAGCAGTTCTTC	CAISAGVSNEQFF
TRBD2	few	TRBV5-1	TRBJ2-7	TGCGCCAGCCGTGAGACTAGCGGGACTACCTACGAGCAGTACTTC	CASRETSGTTYEQYF
NA	NA	TRBV5-1	TRBJ1-1	TGTGCCAGCACCTATAAGGGATCTGGGGACACTGAAGCTTTCTTT	CASTYKGSGDTEAFF
NA	many	TRBV12-3/TRBV12-4	TRBJ2-1	TGTGCCAGCAGTTTTGTCGCCGCATGGACAGCAGTTCAGAGCTCCTACAATGAGCAGTTCTTC	CASSFVAAWTAVQSSYNEQFF
TRBD1	NA	TRBV29-1	TRBJ2-5	TGCAGCGTTGACCGGACAGGGGGCCGAGAGACCCAGTACTTC	CSVDRTGGRETQYF
NA	NA	TRBV11-2	TRBJ1-5	TGTGCCAGCAGCTTAGATCGAGGGGACCGGCCCCAGCATTTT	CASSLDRGDRPQHF
NA	NA	TRBV19	TRBJ1-1	TGTGCCAGTATCCGGACCGGGGACACTGAAGCTTTCTTT	CASIRTGDTEAFF
NA	NA	TRBV14	TRBJ1-3	TGTGCCAGCAGCCAAGAGCTCTTAACCTCTGGAAACACCATATATTTT	CASSQELLTSGNTIYF
NA	many	TRBV3-1	TRBJ2-3	TGTGCCAGCAGCCAACTCAACCTTGGGACAGATACGCAGTATTTT	CASSQLNLGTDTQYF
TRBD2	few	TRBV28	TRBJ2-5	TGTGCCAGCAGTCCCGGGACTAGGCCAGAGACCCAGTACTTC	CASSPGTRPETQYF
NA	NA	TRBV6-4	TRBJ1-1	TGTGCCAGCAGCCCCACAGGGAACATGAACACTGAAGCTTTCTTT	CASSPTGNMNTEAFF
NA	NA	TRBV15	TRBJ2-6	TGTGCCACCAGCAGAGCTAGGGGGGTCTCCTCTGGGGCCAACGTCCTGACTTTC	CATSRARGVSSGANVLTF
NA	few	TRBV4-1	TRBJ1-1	TGCGCCAGCAGCCAAGTCGGGACAACCCCCGCGGACACTGAAGCTTTCTTT	CASSQVGTTPADTEAFF
TRBD2	NA	TRBV7-2	TRBJ2-1	TGTGCCAGCAGTACGTGGACTAGCGGGAGAAATGAGCAGTTCTTC	CASSTWTSGRNEQFF
TRBD2	many	TRBV20-1	TRBJ2-1	TGCAGTGCTAGAGAAATGCGGGGGGGCACCAATGAGCAGTTCTTC	CSAREMRGGTNEQFF
TRBD2	NA	TRBV7-2	TRBJ2-1	TGTGCCAGCAGTTCACTAGCGGGGGGCAATGAGCAGTTCTTC	CASSSLAGGNEQFF
TRBD1	many	TRBV12-3/TRBV12-4	TRBJ2-2	TGTGCCAGCAGTGGGGGACAGGGCGGGGGCACCGGGGAGCTGTTTTTT	CASSGGQGGGTGELFF
NA	NA	TRBV7-9	TRBJ1-5	TGTGCCAGCAGCTTAGAGGTCAATTGGCCCCAGCATTTT	CASSLEVNWPQHF
NA	few	TRBV7-9	TRBJ2-5	TGTGCCAGCGCGCTTAATGTCGGAGAAGAGACCCAGTACTTC	CASALNVGEETQYF
NA	few	TRBV4-1	TRBJ2-7	TGCGCCAGCAGCCAAGGGGGCATCTACGAGCAGTACTTC	CASSQGGIYEQYF
TRBD2	NA	TRBV2	TRBJ2-7	TGTGCCAGCAGCCTCCCCAGGCGGGAGGGCCGATACGAGCAGTACTTC	CASSLPRREGRYEQYF
TRBD2	many	TRBV5-1	TRBJ2-7	TGCGCCAGCAGCCGCGGACTAGCGGGACGCTCCTACGAGCAGTACTTC	CASSRGLAGRSYEQYF
NA	many	TRBV11-3	TRBJ2-1	TGTGCCAGCAGCTCAGGACCGGGACTTTACAATGAGCAGTTCTTC	CASSSGPGLYNEQFF
NA	few	TRBV27	TRBJ2-7	TGTGCCAGCAGTTCCAGGGGACCCGAGCAGTACTTC	CASSSRGPEQYF
NA	many	TRBV20-1	TRBJ1-1	TGCAGTGCACCCCAGGACGGGGAACTGAACACTGAAGCTTTCTTT	CSAPQDGELNTEAFF
TRBD1	many	TRBV2	TRBJ2-3	TGTGCCAGCAGTGAAAACAGGGGTGGAGATACGCAGTATTTT	CASSENRGGDTQYF
NA	NA	TRBV19	TRBJ2-1	TGTGCCAGTAGTATTTCATCGACCTCCTACAATGAGCAGTTCTTC	CASSISSTSYNEQFF
TRBD1	NA	TRBV5-1	TRBJ2-4	TGCGCCAGCAGCTTGGAGGGGGCGAAAAACATTCAGTACTTC	CASSLEGAKNIQYF
TRBD2	many	TRBV2	TRBJ2-1	TGTGCCAGCAGTATACTAGCGAGGAATGAGCAGTTCTTC	CASSILARNEQFF
NA	few	TRBV10-2	TRBJ2-6	TGCGCCAGCAGTGGAGACAGCTTCTTCTCTGGGGCCAACGTCCTGACTTTC	CASSGDSFFSGANVLTF
TRBD2	NA	TRBV6-1	TRBJ2-3	TGTGCCAGCGTCCCCTACGGGGGGGGAACAGATACGCAGTATTTT	CASVPYGGGTDTQYF
NA	many	TRBV10-3	TRBJ1-1	TGTGCCATCAGTGAGTATACGGCCAGTGAAGCTTTCTTT	CAISEYTASEAFF
TRBD1	few	TRBV2	TRBJ2-7	TGTGCCAGCAGCCGCCTGGGGACAGCCTACGAGCAGTACTTC	CASSRLGTAYEQYF
TRBD1	many	TRBV19	TRBJ1-5	TGTGCCAGTAAAGAGCAGGGGGCAGGAATCACGCCCCAGCATTTT	CASKEQGAGITPQHF
TRBD2	many	TRBV20-1	TRBJ2-1	TGCAGTGCTCCCTCTCTTCTAGCGGGGGCCTACAATGAGCAGTTCTTC	CSAPSLLAGAYNEQFF
NA	many	TRBV28	TRBJ2-5	TGTGCCAGCAATCCCAGGGCGGATGAGACCCAGTACTTC	CASNPRADETQYF
TRBD1	few	TRBV6-1	TRBJ2-2	TGTGCCAGCAGTGAATCTCATCGGACAGGGAACACCGGGGAGCTGTTTTTT	CASSESHRTGNTGELFF
NA	few	TRBV6-2/TRBV6-3	TRBJ2-1	TGTGCCAGCAGTGACAGGTCGGTCAATGAGCAGTTCTTC	CASSDRSVNEQFF
NA	many	TRBV13	TRBJ2-3	TGTGCCAGCAGCCGTGCTAGCACAGATACGCAGTATTTT	CASSRASTDTQYF
TRBD1	NA	TRBV2	TRBJ1-4	TGTGCCAGCAGAAGACAGGGGGCAAAACTGTTTTTT	CASRRQGAKLFF
TRBD2	NA	TRBV13	TRBJ2-7	TGTGCCAGCGCCCCAATCGGGACTAGCTCCTACGAGCAGTACTTC	CASAPIGTSSYEQYF
NA	many	TRBV20-1	TRBJ2-7	TGCAGTGCTCTGACTAGTTCATCCTACGAGCAGTACTTC	CSALTSSSYEQYF
NA	many	TRBV28	TRBJ2-5	TGTGCCAGCAGCCCTGGAGGACGAAGGGAGACCCAGTACTTC	CASSPGGRRETQYF
TRBD1	many	TRBV9	TRBJ1-2	TGTGCCAGCAGCGTACCAGGGGGCTATGGCTACACCTTC	CASSVPGGYGYTF
NA	many	TRBV27	TRBJ2-7	TGTGCCAGCAGCGCCGGCTCATACAGGCTCTCCTACGAGCAGTACTTC	CASSAGSYRLSYEQYF
NA	many	TRBV12-3/TRBV12-4	TRBJ1-3	TGTGCCAGCAGTTTGGGAAACACCATATATTTT	CASSLGNTIYF
NA	NA	TRBV4-1	TRBJ2-3	TGCGCCAGCAGCCAAGTAGACAGAGGCACAGATACGCAGTATTTT	CASSQVDRGTDTQYF
TRBD1	many	TRBV6-1	TRBJ2-3	TGTGCCAGCAGTGAGTATGTAAGGGGGCAGAGCACAGATACGCAGTATTTT	CASSEYVRGQSTDTQYF
NA	many	TRBV6-1	TRBJ1-1	TGTGCCAGCAGCCCAATCTATCGGATGAACACTGAAGCTTTCTTT	CASSPIYRMNTEAFF
NA	NA	TRBV6-1	TRBJ1-1	TGTGCCAGCAGTGACGCGAGCAGGGCCGCTGAAGCTTTCTTT	CASSDASRAAEAFF
NA	many	TRBV7-9	TRBJ2-2	TGTGCCAGCGTCGACACCAACACCGGGGAGCTGTTTTTT	CASVDTNTGELFF
NA	few	TRBV7-9	TRBJ2-2	TGTGCCAGCAGCCCAGGGTTCAGAGCCGGGGAGCTGTTTTTT	CASSPGFRAGELFF
TRBD2	many	TRBV11-2	TRBJ2-7	TGTGCCAGCAGCTTAGTTGTGACGGGGCGGGGGGGCCTCTACGAGCAGTACTTC	CASSLVVTGRGGLYEQYF
NA	NA	TRBV4-1	TRBJ2-5	TGCGCCAGCAGCCAAGGAGGGCAGAACCAAGAGACCCAGTACTTC	CASSQGGQNQETQYF
TRBD1	many	TRBV12-3/TRBV12-4	TRBJ2-1	TGTGCCAGCAGAGGAGGACAGGGGGTCTACAATGAGCAGTTCTTC	CASRGGQGVYNEQFF
TRBD2	few	TRBV5-1	TRBJ2-7	TGCGCCAGCAGCTTGGCTGCGGGGGGACTAATTTCCTACGAGCAGTACTTC	CASSLAAGGLISYEQYF